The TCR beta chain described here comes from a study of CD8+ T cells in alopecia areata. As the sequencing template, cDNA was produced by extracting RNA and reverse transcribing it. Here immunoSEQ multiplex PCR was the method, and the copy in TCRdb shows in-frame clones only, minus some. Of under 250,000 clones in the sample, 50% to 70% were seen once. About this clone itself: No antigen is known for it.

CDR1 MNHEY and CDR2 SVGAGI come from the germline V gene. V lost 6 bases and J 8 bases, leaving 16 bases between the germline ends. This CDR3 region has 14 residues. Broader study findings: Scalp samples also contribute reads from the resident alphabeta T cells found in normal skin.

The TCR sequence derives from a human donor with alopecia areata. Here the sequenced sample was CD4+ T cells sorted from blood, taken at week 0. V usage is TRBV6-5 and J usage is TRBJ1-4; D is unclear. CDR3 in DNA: TGTGCCAGCAGGCGGGGAGGCAACGGGGAAAAACTGTTTTTT. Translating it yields CASRRGGNGEKLFF.